This paragraph covers one T cell receptor beta chain sequence. Its antigen is not identified. Germline CDR1 reads SEHNR; CDR2 reads FQNEAQ (reference sequence). The junction had 7 bases not matched to a gene; V was cut back by 5 bases and J by 5 bases. This CDR3 has 15 residues. Produced via immunoSEQ multiplex PCR; TCRdb's table is partial and in-frame only. This sample yields about 90,000 clones, of which about 90% are seen a single time; about 8.5% belongs to the top ten. The record originates from a study of OX40 agonist ivuxolimab in advanced cancers. Study details: Checkpoint inhibitors had been given previously to 35% to 50% of patients.

Study-wide points: Compared with CD4+, CD8+ T cells on average had more expanded clones. Part of the nonresponder group also had normalized T-cell clonal expansion that was low.

The chain carries TRBV7-9 and TRBJ2-5, with 11 bases that match TRBD1. The sequence was collected from an adult with an advanced solid tumor such as melanoma, head and neck, liver or kidney cancer. Sequenced here: CD4+ or CD8+ T cells sorted from blood, sampled in a trial of the OX40 agonist ivuxolimab. Written as DNA, the CDR3 is TGTGCCAGCAGCCCCCGGGACAGGGGGGTCGAGACCCAGTACTTC. Its protein is CASSPRDRGVETQYF.